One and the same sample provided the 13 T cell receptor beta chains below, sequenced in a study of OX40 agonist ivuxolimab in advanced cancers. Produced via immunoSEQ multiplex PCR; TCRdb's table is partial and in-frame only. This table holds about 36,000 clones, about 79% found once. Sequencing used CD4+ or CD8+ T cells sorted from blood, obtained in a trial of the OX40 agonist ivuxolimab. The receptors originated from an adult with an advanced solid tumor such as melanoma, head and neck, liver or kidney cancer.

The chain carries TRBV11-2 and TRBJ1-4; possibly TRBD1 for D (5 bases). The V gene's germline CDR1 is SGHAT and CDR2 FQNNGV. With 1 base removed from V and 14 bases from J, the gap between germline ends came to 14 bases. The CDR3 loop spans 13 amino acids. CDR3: CASSLAPQGRLFF. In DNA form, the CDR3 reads TGTGCCAGCAGCTTAGCGCCCCAGGGTCGTCTGTTTTTT.

CDR3 sequence reads: CASSVAVSYEQYF. Written as DNA, the CDR3 is TGTGCCAGCAGTGTGGCGGTCTCCTACGAGCAGTACTTC. The chain employs TRBV27 and TRBJ2-7; D gene uncertain. Germline V gene lookup returns CDR1 MNHEY and CDR2 SMNVEV (reference sequence). The V end was cut by 5 bases, the J end by 0 bases, with 8 bases between. The CDR3 runs 13 residues.

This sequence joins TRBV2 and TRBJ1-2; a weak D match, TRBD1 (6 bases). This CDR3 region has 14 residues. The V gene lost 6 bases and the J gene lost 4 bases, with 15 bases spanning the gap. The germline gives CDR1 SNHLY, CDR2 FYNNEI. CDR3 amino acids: CASREQGGLYGYTF. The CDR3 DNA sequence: TGTGCCAGCAGAGAACAGGGAGGTCTCTATGGCTACACCTTC.

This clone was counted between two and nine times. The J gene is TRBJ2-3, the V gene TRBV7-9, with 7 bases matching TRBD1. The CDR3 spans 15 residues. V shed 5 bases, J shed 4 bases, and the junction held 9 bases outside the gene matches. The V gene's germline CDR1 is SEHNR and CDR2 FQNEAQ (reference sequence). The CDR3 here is CASSLRQGFADTQYF. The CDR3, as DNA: TGTGCCAGCAGCCTCCGACAGGGATTCGCAGATACGCAGTATTTT.

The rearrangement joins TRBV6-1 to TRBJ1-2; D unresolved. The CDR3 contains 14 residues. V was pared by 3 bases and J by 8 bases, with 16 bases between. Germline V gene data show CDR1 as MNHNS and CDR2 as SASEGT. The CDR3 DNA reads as TGTGCCAGCAGTGATTACGTCCCCCTTGGCGGCTACACCTTC. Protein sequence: CASSDYVPLGGYTF.

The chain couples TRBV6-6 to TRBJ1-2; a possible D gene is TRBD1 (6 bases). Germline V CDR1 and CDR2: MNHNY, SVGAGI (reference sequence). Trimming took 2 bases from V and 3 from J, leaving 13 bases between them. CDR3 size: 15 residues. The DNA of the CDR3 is TGTGCCAGCAGTTACGGTAACAGGGTTCACTATGGCTACACCTTC. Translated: CASSYGNRVHYGYTF.

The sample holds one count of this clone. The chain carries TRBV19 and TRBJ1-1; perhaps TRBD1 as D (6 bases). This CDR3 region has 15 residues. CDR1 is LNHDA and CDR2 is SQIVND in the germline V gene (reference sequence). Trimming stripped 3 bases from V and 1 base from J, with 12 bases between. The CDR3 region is CASSMKGGRNTEAFF. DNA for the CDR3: TGTGCCAGTAGTATGAAGGGGGGCAGGAACACTGAAGCTTTCTTT.

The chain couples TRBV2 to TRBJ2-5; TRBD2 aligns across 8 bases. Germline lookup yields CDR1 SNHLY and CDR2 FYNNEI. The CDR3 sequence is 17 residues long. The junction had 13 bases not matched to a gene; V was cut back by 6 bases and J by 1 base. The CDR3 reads CASRASGGGKTQETQYF. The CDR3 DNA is TGTGCCAGCAGGGCTTCGGGCGGGGGGAAAACCCAAGAGACCCAGTACTTC.

The chain's CDR3 is CASSLVNGYQPQHF. The CDR3 region has the DNA TGTGCCAGCAGCTTAGTTAACGGATATCAGCCCCAGCATTTT. The V and J genes are TRBV7-2 and TRBJ1-5; D gene unclear. The ends were cut back, 1 base at V and 5 bases at J, with 9 bases in the middle. Germline CDR1 is SGHTA and CDR2 is FQGNSA. The CDR3 has 14 residues. Full variable domain (remainder filled in from reference TRBV7-2 and TRBJ1-5): GAGVSQSPSNKVTEKGKDVELRCDPISGHTALYWYRQSLGQGLEFLIYFQGNSAPDKSGLPSDRFSAERTGGSVSTLTIQRTQQEDSAVYLCASSLVNGYQPQHFGDGTRLSIL.

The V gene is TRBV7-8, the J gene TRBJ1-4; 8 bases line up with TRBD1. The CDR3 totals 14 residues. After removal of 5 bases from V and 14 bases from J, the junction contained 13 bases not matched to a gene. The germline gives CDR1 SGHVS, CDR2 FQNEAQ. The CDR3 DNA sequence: TGTGCCAGCAGCCCGGACAGGGCCCCACGAATCCTGTTTTTT. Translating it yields CASSPDRAPRILFF. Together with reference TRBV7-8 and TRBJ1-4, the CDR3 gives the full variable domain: GAGVSQSPRYKVAKRGQDVALRCDPISGHVSLFWYQQALGQGPEFLTYFQNEAQLDKSGLPSDRFFAERPEGSVSTLKIQRTQQEDSAVYLCASSPDRAPRILFFGSGTQLSVL.

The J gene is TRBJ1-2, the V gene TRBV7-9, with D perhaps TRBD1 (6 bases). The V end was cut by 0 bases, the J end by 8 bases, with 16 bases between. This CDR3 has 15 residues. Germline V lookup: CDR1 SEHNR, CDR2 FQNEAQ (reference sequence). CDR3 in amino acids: CASSLASGQAKGYTF. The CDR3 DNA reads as TGTGCCAGCAGCTTAGCCTCGGGACAAGCAAAAGGCTACACCTTC.

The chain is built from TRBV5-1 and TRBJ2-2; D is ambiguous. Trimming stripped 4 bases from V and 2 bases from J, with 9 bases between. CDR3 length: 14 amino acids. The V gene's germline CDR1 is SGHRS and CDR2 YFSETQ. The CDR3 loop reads CASSPWGNTGELFF. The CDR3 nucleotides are TGCGCCAGCAGCCCCTGGGGAAACACCGGGGAGCTGTTTTTT.

The DNA of the CDR3 is TGTGCCAGCAGTTTGCCGGGAGGGAACACTGAAGCTTTCTTT. Translation: CASSLPGGNTEAFF. The chain links TRBV28 to TRBJ1-1; D is uncertain. The V and J ends lost 3 bases and 1 base respectively, with 9 bases between them. The CDR3 has 14 amino acids. In germline, CDR1 is MDHEN, CDR2 SYDVKM.